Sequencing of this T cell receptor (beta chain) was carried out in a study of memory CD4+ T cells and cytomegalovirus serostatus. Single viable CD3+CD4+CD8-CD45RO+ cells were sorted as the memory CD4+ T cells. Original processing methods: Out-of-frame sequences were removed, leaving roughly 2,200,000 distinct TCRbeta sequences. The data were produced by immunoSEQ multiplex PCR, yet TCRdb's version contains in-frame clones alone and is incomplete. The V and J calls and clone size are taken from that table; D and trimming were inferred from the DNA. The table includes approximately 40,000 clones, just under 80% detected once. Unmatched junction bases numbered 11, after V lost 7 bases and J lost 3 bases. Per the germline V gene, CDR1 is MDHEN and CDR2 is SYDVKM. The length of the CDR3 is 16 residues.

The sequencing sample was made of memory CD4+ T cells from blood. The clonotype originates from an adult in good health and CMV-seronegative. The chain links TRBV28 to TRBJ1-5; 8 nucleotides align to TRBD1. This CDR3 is CASTSGTGATNQPQHF. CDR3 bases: TGTGCCAGCACTTCCGGGACAGGAGCCACCAATCAGCCCCAGCATTTT.